This T cell receptor (beta chain) was sequenced in a study of T cell responses to AZD1222 COVID-19 vaccine. Study overall: Both about-4-week and about-12-week second-dose recipients were combined.

Using immunoSEQ multiplex PCR, the repertoire was profiled, and TCRdb retains in-frame clones only, with some absent. The sample lists some 92,000 clones, around 93% occurring once. Findings and caveats of the study: It should be noted that donors were predominantly white British and more often female, and clonal diversity was possibly underestimated. The study reported that nearly half of spike-specific TCRs target unmutated variant regions. Recipients of two AZD1222 doses showed rising Spike-specific TCR breadth and depth.

Of note for this clone: Its antigen remains unidentified.

The CDR3 contains 14 residues. V lost 1 base and J 6 bases, leaving 16 bases between the germline ends. Germline assignment: CDR1 SQVTM and CDR2 ANQGSEA. The sample consisted of peripheral blood, taken on day 0 of AZD1222 vaccination. This sequence was found in an adult in good health. V is TRBV29-1 and J is TRBJ2-7; D gene ambiguous. The CDR3 reads CSVEGGEGYGEQYF. The CDR3 nucleotides read TGCAGCGTTGAAGGTGGGGAAGGGTATGGCGAGCAGTACTTC.